This TCR beta chain was obtained from a study of T cell responses to AZD1222 COVID-19 vaccine. Study findings and constraints: Recipients of two AZD1222 doses showed rising Spike-specific TCR breadth and depth. Most donors were white British and more were female, and clonal diversity was possibly underestimated. The CD4 TCRs associated with vaccination extended across spike and predominated at 160-218 and 743-854.

Both about-4-week and about-12-week second-dose recipients were combined. TCRdb's table, derived via immunoSEQ multiplex PCR, lists solely in-frame clones and lacks some. Of 120,000 to 150,000 clones in the sample, roughly 90% are singletons; the top ten hold roughly 3.9%. V shed 1 base, J shed 6 bases, and the junction held 8 bases outside the gene matches. CDR1 and CDR2 from the germline V gene are SGHTA and FQGNSA. This CDR3 spans 16 amino acids. As for this clone: Its antigen is not known.

The sequence derives from an adult who received the AZD1222 COVID-19 vaccine. The V call is TRBV7-2, the J call TRBJ2-3; 9 bases line up with TRBD2. Sample: peripheral blood, taken 28 days after the second AZD1222 dose. CDR3 in amino acids: CASSLDAAGGRDTQYF. The DNA for the CDR3 is TGTGCCAGCAGCTTAGATGCAGCGGGGGGCCGGGATACGCAGTATTTT.